This T cell receptor (beta chain) was obtained from a study of T cells after yellow fever vaccination. This clonotype occurred many times. TCRdb independently ran MiXCR on the 5' RACE reads; one entry per CDR3 protein. The sample records tens of thousands of distinct CDR3 sequences, approximately 7.4% being singletons. The CDR3 contains 16 residues. Germline V gene data show CDR1 as SGHNT and CDR2 as YENEEA. With V trimmed by 4 bases and J by 8 bases, 11 bases remained unmatched. The input for sequencing was CD8+ T cells sorted from PBMCs, taken 15 days after the yellow fever booster vaccination. The chain recombines TRBV11-3 with TRBJ1-6; 7 positions agree with TRBD1. The sequence came from a man under 40 who received the YFV17D yellow fever vaccine. The CDR3 loop is CASSSGRQGGDSPLHF. CDR3 bases: TGTGCCAGCAGCTCTGGTCGACAGGGAGGGGATTCACCCCTCCACTTT.